These 6 T cell receptor beta chains were sequenced from one sample in a study of somatic reversion in DOCK8 deficiency. One-step amplicon PCR with EuroClonality-NGS primers amplified TRB from approximately 91 ng genomic DNA. TCRdb analysed the multiplex PCR reads with MiXCR anew, one entry per CDR3 protein. The data show around 380 distinct CDR3 sequences, with approximately 20% seen just once and 40% to 45% held by the top ten. Sequenced input: peripheral blood. These receptors were taken from a human donor with DOCK8 deficiency.

By frequency in the sample, this clonotype is large. V usage is TRBV5-6 and J usage is TRBJ1-2, with a possible D match to TRBD1 (6 bases). Germline-derived CDR1 and CDR2 are SGHDT and YYEEEE. The germline V and J ends were trimmed by 3 bases and 2 bases, with 14 bases remaining between them. This CDR3 is 15 amino acids long. The CDR3 loop is CASSSTTGANYGYTF. As DNA, the CDR3 is TGTGCCAGCAGCTCGACCACGGGGGCCAACTATGGCTACACCTTC.

A word on this clonotype: Because it lacks the conserved phenylalanine or tryptophan at the end, this CDR3 is likely a read error. The rearrangement links TRBV4-3 to TRBJ1-3; no clear D. Per germline, CDR1 LGHNA and CDR2 YSLEER. The CDR3 contains 14 residues. V was cut by 8 bases and J by 1 base, with 12 bases left in between. The CDR3 DNA reads as TGCGCCAGCCAAGCAGCGGATTCTGGAAACACCATATATTCT. Residues: CASQAADSGNTIYS.

The V gene is TRBV5-8, the J gene TRBJ1-1, with TRBD1 matching 8 bases. The CDR3 covers 15 residues. The V and J ends lost 3 bases and 6 bases, in that order; junction bases with no gene match: 10. Germline CDR1 SGHTS, CDR2 YDEGEE. Here the CDR3 reads CASSSRQGTLAEAFF. CDR3 nucleotides: TGTGCCAGCAGCTCCCGACAGGGGACCCTCGCTGAAGCTTTCTTT.

This clonotype occurred a few times. The J gene is TRBJ1-2, the V gene TRBV15, with D tentatively TRBD1 (5 bases). The CDR3 covers 14 residues. Germline-derived CDR1 and CDR2 are LNHNV and YYDKDF (reference sequence). With 0 bases removed from V and 4 bases from J, the gap between germline ends came to 9 bases. The CDR3, as DNA: TGTGCCACCAGCAGAGAGTCGCAGGGCTATGGCTACACCTTC. Its protein is CATSRESQGYGYTF.

The chain has TRBV6-6 and TRBJ1-1; D is perhaps TRBD1 (5 bases). Germline values: CDR1 MNHNY, CDR2 SVGAGI (reference sequence). V was trimmed by 3 bases and J by 1 base, leaving 9 bases between them. The CDR3 has 14 residues. CDR3 sequence (DNA): TGTGCCAGCAGTTATATCGGGACGAACACTGAAGCTTTCTTT. Protein product: CASSYIGTNTEAFF.

The rearrangement uses TRBV20-1 and TRBJ1-2, with D tentatively TRBD1 (6 bases). Trimming stripped 3 bases from V and 7 bases from J, with 18 bases between. The CDR3 length is 14 residues. Germline values: CDR1 DFQATT, CDR2 SNEGSKA (reference sequence). This CDR3 reads CSARPSQGRPGYTF. The CDR3 DNA is TGCAGTGCTAGGCCCTCCCAGGGGCGACCTGGCTACACCTTC.